The 10 T cell receptor beta chains listed next were all sequenced from one sample in a study of CD8 T cells in ankylosing spondylitis. TCRdb re-called the 5' RACE reads with MiXCR, one entry per CDR3 protein. The data contain tens of thousands of distinct CDR3 sequences, over 4% of them singletons. The material sequenced was blood, either unsorted or a sorted T cell fraction (not recorded which). Receptors were obtained from a male donor with ankylosing spondylitis or in good health (not recorded which).

There are many counts of this clonotype. CDR3 protein: CASSAEGPDYEQYF. The CDR3 region has the DNA TGTGCCAGCAGTGCAGAGGGGCCAGACTACGAGCAGTACTTC. The V and J genes are TRBV6-1 and TRBJ2-7; either TRBD1 or TRBD2 may fit D (5 bases each). This CDR3 contains 14 residues. Germline V lookup: CDR1 MNHNS, CDR2 SASEGT. V gave up 4 bases and J gave up 3 bases, with 13 bases separating them.

In this sample, this clonotype turned up many times. The chain carries TRBV7-2 and TRBJ1-5; D gene ambiguous. The length of the CDR3 is 14 residues. Germline assignment: CDR1 SGHTA and CDR2 FQGNSA. Trimming took off 5 bases at V and 3 bases at J, with 11 bases between the two ends. The CDR3 protein is CASSQGSFNQPQHF. DNA for the CDR3: TGTGCCAGCAGCCAAGGGTCTTTCAATCAGCCCCAGCATTTT. Combining the CDR3 with reference TRBV7-2 and TRBJ1-5 gives the whole variable domain GAGVSQSPSNKVTEKGKDVELRCDPISGHTALYWYRQSLGQGLEFLIYFQGNSAPDKSGLPSDRFSAERTGGSVSTLTIQRTQQEDSAVYLCASSQGSFNQPQHFGDGTRLSIL.

In its sample, this clonotype was seen many times. The chain has TRBV3-1 and TRBJ2-3; 7 bases are a match to TRBD2. V shed 1 base and J 0 bases; nucleotides not matched to a gene: 10. Germline V CDR1 and CDR2: LGHDT, YNNKEL (reference sequence). The CDR3 extends over 18 amino acids. CDR3 residues: CASSQGVQRGTSTDTQYF. CDR3 DNA: TGTGCCAGCAGCCAAGGGGTCCAGCGGGGAACTAGCACAGATACGCAGTATTTT.

In this sample, this clonotype turned up many times. The V call is TRBV5-1, the J call TRBJ2-1, with 13 nucleotides matching TRBD2. The CDR3 sequence is 16 residues long. V dropped 6 bases and J dropped 8; count of bases not matched to a gene: 11. The germline CDR1 and CDR2 sequences are SGHRS and YFSETQ. The CDR3 reads CASMRTGTSGVDEQFF. CDR3 sequence (DNA): TGCGCCAGCATGCGCACCGGGACTAGCGGGGTCGATGAGCAGTTCTTC. The complete variable domain, with remaining parts taken from reference TRBV5-1 and TRBJ2-1, reads KAGVTQTPRYLIKTRGQQVTLSCSPISGHRSVSWYQQTPGQGLQFLFEYFSETQRNKGNFPGRFSGRQFSNSRSEMNVSTLELGDSALYLCASMRTGTSGVDEQFFGPGTRLTVL.

This clonotype has a count of ten or more. The chain combines TRBV6-5 with TRBJ2-1; maybe TRBD1 (6 bases). Germline CDR1 and CDR2: MNHEY and SVGAGI. The CDR3 is made up of 14 amino acids. V lost 7 bases, J lost 2 bases, and 12 bases lay in between. In nucleotides, the CDR3 is TGTGCCAGCACCCGCAGGGGCCCCTACAATGAGCAGTTCTTC. It specifies CASTRRGPYNEQFF.

This clonotype was counted at least ten times. The chain carries TRBV28 and TRBJ1-1; no clear D gene. Looked up from germline, CDR1 is MDHEN and CDR2 is SYDVKM. V was clipped by 2 bases and J by 7 bases, with 8 bases between them. The CDR3 contains 12 residues. CDR3 sequence (DNA): TGTGCCAGCAGTTTAGGAGGGCTTGAAGCTTTCTTT. Amino acids: CASSLGGLEAFF.

The sample holds many counts of this clonotype. V usage is TRBV6-1 and J usage is TRBJ2-5, with TRBD2 as a possible D gene (5 bases). Germline CDR1 and CDR2: MNHNS and SASEGT. V lost 0 bases, J lost 5 bases, and 16 bases lay in between. The CDR3 contains 16 residues. The DNA of the CDR3 is TGTGCCAGCAGTGAAGCGATCGGGGTCACAGTTGAGACCCAGTACTTC. As protein: CASSEAIGVTVETQYF.

In its sample, this clonotype was seen many times. J is TRBJ2-1 and V is TRBV20-1, with 7 positions matching TRBD2. The junction had 20 bases not matched to a gene; V was cut back by 6 bases and J by 12 bases. Germline loops: CDR1 DFQATT, CDR2 SNEGSKA (reference sequence). The CDR3 consists of 15 residues. The CDR3 reads CSAGARDYSNVVQFF. The CDR3 DNA reads as TGCAGTGCAGGGGCCCGGGACTACTCCAACGTCGTGCAGTTCTTC.

This clonotype appeared many times. This chain connects TRBV28 to TRBJ1-6; D call uncertain. Between the trimmed V and J ends, which lost 6 bases and 14 bases, there was a span of 17 bases. The CDR3 covers 13 residues. The germline V gene has CDR1 MDHEN and CDR2 SYDVKM. Here the CDR3 reads CASSPGLDGTLHF. In DNA form, the CDR3 reads TGTGCCAGCAGCCCGGGTCTCGATGGGACCCTCCACTTT. The entire variable domain, with the rest obtained from reference TRBV28 and TRBJ1-6, is as follows: DVKVTQSSRYLVKRTGEKVFLECVQDMDHENMFWYRQDPGLGLRLIYFSYDVKMKEKGDIPEGYSVSREKKERFSLILESASTNQTSMYLCASSPGLDGTLHFGNGTRLTVT.

The gene calls are TRBV6-4 and TRBJ2-1; D gene unclear. Per the germline V gene, CDR1 is MRHNA and CDR2 is SNTAGT. This CDR3 is built from 13 residues. The germline V and J ends were trimmed by 5 bases and 5 bases, with 10 bases remaining between them. CDR3 nucleotide sequence: TGTGCCAGCAGTCAACAGTTAAACAATGAGCAGTTCTTC. Protein sequence: CASSQQLNNEQFF.